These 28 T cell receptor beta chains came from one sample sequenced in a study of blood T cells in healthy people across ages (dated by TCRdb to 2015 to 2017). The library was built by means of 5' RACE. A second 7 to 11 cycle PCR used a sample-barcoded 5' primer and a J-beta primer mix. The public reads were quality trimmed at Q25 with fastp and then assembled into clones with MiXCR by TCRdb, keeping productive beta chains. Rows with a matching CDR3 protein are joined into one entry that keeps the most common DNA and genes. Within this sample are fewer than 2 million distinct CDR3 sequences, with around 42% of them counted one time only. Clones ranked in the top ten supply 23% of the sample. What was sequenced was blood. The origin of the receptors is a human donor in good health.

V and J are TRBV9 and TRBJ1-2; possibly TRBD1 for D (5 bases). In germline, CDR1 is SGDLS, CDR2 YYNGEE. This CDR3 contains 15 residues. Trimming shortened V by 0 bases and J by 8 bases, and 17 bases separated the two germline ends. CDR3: CASSVARDPRDGYTF. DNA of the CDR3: TGTGCCAGCAGCGTAGCTAGGGACCCTAGGGACGGCTACACCTTC.

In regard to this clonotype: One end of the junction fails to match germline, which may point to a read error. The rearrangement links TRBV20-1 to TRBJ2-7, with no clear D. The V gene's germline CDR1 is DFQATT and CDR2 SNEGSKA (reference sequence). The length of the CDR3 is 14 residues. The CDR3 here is CSARVPGYSHEQYF. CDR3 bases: TGCAGTGCTAGGGTTCCCGGCTACTCCCACGAGCAGTACTTC.

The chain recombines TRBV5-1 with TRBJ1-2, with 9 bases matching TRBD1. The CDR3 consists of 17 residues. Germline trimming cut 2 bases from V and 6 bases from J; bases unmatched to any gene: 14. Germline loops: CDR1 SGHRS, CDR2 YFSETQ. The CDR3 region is CASSFSTKDRGMNGYTF. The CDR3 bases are TGCGCCAGCAGCTTCTCAACGAAGGACAGGGGAATGAATGGCTACACCTTC.

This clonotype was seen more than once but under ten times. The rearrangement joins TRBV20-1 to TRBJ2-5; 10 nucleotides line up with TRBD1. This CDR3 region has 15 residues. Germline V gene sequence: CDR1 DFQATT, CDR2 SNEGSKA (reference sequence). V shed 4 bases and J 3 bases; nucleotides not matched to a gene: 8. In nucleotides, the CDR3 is TGCAGTGCTACGTCTCCGGGACAGGGGAAAGAGACCCAGTACTTC. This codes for CSATSPGQGKETQYF.

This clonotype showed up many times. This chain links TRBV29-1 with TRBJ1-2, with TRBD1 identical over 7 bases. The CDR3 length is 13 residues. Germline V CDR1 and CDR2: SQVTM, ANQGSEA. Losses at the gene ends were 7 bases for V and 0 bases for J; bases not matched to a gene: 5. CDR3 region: CSAEGQTNYGYTF. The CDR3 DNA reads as TGCAGCGCTGAGGGACAGACTAACTATGGCTACACCTTC.

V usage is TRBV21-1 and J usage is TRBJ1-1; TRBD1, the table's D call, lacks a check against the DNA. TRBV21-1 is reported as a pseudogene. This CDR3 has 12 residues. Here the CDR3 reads CASPPNGAGAFF. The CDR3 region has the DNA TGTGCCAGCCCTCCAAACGGGGCGGGGGCTTTCTTT.

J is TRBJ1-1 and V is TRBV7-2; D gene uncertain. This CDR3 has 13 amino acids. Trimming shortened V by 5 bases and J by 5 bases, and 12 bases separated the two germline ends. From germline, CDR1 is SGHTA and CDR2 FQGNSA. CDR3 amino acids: CASSPVSLTEAFF. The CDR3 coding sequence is TGTGCCAGCAGCCCGGTCAGTTTGACTGAAGCTTTCTTT.

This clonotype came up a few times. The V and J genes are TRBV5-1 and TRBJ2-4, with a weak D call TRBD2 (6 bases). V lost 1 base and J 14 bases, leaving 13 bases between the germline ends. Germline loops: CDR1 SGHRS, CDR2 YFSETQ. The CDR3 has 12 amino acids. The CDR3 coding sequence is TGCGCCAGCAGCTTGTTTGGCGGGGAAAAGTACTTC. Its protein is CASSLFGGEKYF. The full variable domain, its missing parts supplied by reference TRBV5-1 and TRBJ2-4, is KAGVTQTPRYLIKTRGQQVTLSCSPISGHRSVSWYQQTPGQGLQFLFEYFSETQRNKGNFPGRFSGRQFSNSRSEMNVSTLELGDSALYLCASSLFGGEKYFGAGTRLSVL.

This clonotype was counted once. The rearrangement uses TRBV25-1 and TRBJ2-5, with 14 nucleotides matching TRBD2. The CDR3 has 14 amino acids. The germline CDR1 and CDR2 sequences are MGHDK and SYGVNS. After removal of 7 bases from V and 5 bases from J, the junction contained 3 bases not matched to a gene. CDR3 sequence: CASTRTSGRETQYF. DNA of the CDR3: TGTGCCAGCACCCGGACTAGCGGGAGGGAGACCCAGTACTTC.

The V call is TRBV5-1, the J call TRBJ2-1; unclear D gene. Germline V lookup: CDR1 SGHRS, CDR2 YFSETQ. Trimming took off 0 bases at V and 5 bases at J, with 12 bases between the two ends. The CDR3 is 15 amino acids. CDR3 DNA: TGCGCCAGCAGCTTGGGAATGTTCGCGAACAATGAGCAGTTCTTC. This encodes CASSLGMFANNEQFF.

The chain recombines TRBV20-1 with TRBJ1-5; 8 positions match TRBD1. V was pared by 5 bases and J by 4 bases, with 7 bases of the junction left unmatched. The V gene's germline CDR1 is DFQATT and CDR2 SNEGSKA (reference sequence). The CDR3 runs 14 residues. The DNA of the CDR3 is TGCAGTGCTGGTTCGGACAGGGATAATCAGCCCCAGCATTTT. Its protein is CSAGSDRDNQPQHF.

The CDR3 region has the DNA TGTGCCAGCAGCCAAGATCATGGGGACTATGGCTACACCTTC. Translated, it gives CASSQDHGDYGYTF. The chain couples TRBV4-2 to TRBJ1-2; D unclear. V was clipped by 0 bases and J by 3 bases, with 8 bases between them. Germline assignment: CDR1 LGHNA and CDR2 YNFKEQ. The CDR3 has 14 residues.

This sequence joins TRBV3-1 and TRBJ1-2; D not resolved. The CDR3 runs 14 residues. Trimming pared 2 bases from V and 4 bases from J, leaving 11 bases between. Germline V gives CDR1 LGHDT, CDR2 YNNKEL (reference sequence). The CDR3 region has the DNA TGTGCCAGCAGCCAAATGACAAACACCTATGGCTACACCTTC. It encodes CASSQMTNTYGYTF.

The CDR3 reads CASSTGYGTEAFF. DNA of the CDR3: TGTGCCAGCAGCACAGGGTACGGCACTGAAGCTTTCTTT. The chain couples TRBV21-1 to TRBJ1-1. TRBV21-1 is recorded as a pseudogene. CDR3 length equals 13 residues.

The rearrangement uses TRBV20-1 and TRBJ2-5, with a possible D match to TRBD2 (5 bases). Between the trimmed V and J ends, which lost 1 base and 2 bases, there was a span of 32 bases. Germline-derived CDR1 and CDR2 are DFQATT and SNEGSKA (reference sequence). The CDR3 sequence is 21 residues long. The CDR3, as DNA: TGCAGTGCTAGAGGGATCGGTCTCGAGACACCGTCCTCAACTAGACAAGAGACCCAGTACTTC. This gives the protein CSARGIGLETPSSTRQETQYF.

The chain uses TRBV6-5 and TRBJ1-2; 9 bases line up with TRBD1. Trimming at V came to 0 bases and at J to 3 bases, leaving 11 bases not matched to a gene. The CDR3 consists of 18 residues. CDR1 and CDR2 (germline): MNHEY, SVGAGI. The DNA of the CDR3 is TGTGCCAGCAGTTACTCGATCGGTGAAGGGACAGGGTACTATGGCTACACCTTC. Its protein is CASSYSIGEGTGYYGYTF.

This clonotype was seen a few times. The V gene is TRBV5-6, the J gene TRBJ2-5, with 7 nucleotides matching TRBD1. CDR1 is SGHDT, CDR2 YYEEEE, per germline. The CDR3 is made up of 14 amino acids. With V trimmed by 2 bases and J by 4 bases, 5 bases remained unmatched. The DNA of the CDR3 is TGTGCCAGCAGCTTCTCGACAGGGCTAGAGACCCAGTACTTC. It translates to CASSFSTGLETQYF.

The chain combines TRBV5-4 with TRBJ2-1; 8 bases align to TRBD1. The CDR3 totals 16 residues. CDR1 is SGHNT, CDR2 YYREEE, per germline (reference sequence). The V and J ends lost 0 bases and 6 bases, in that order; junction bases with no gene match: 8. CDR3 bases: TGTGCCAGCAGCTTGGGGGCAGGGGGCGCGCTCAATGAGCAGTTCTTC. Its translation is CASSLGAGGALNEQFF.

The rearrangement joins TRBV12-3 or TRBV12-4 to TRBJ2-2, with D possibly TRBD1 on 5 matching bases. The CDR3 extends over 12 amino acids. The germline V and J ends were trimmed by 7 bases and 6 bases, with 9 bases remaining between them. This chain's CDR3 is CASIQGSGELFF. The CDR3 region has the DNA TGTGCCAGCATCCAGGGCTCCGGGGAGCTGTTTTTT.

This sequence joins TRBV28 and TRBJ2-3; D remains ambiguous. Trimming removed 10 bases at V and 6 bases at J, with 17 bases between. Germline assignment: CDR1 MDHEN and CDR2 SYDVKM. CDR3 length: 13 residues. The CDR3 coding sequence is TGTGCCACCACAGTCCCTTATTGGGATACGCAGTATTTT. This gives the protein CATTVPYWDTQYF.

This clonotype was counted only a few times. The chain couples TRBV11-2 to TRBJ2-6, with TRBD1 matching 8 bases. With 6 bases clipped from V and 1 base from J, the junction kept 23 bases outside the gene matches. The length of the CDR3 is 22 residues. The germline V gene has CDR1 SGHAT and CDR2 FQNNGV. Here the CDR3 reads CASSPHARGRVGARSGANVLTF. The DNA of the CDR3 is TGTGCCAGCAGTCCTCATGCCAGGGGGCGAGTAGGAGCGAGGTCTGGGGCCAACGTCCTGACTTTC.

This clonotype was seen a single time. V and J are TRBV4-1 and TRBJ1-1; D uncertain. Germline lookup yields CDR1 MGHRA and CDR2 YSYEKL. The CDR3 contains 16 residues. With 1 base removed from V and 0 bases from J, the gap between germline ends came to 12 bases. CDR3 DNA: TGCGCCAGCAGCCAAGCATCTGGCTCATTGAACACTGAAGCTTTCTTT. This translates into CASSQASGSLNTEAFF.

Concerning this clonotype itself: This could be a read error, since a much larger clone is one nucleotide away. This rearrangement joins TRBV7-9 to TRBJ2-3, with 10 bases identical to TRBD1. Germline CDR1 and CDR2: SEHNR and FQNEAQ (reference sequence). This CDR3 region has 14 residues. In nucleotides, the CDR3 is TGTACCAGCCAGCGGACAGGGGGTACAGATACGCAGTATTTT. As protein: CTSQRTGGTDTQYF.

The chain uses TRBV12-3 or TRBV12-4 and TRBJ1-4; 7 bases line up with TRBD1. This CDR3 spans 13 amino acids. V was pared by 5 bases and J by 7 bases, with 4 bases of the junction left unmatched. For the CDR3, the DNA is TGTGCCAGCAGTATCCACAGGGGTGAAAAACTGTTTTTT. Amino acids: CASSIHRGEKLFF.

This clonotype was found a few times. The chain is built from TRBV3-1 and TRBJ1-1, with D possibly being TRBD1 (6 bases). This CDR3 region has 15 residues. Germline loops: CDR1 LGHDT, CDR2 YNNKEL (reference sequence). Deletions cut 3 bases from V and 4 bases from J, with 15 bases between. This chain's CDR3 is CASSHPRGATTEAFF. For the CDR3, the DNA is TGTGCCAGCAGCCACCCACGGGGGGCTACCACTGAAGCTTTCTTT.

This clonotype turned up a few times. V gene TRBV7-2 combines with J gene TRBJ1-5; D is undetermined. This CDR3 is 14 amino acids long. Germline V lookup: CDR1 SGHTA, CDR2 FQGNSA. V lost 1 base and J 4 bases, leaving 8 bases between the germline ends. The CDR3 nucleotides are TGTGCCAGCAGCTTAGATATGGGAAATCAGCCCCAGCATTTT. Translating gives CASSLDMGNQPQHF.

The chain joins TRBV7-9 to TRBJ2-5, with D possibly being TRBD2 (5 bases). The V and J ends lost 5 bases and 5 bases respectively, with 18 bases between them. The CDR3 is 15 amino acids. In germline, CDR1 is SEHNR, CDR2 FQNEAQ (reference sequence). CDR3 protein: CASSPMNHGVETQYF. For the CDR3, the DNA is TGTGCCAGCAGCCCCATGAATCACGGGGTGGAGACCCAGTACTTC.

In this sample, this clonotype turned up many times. The CDR3 is CSAPRLDYEQFF. In DNA form, the CDR3 reads TGCAGTGCGCCGAGACTAGATTATGAGCAGTTCTTC. The chain carries TRBV20-1 and TRBJ2-1, with D possibly being TRBD2 (6 bases). Per germline, CDR1 DFQATT and CDR2 SNEGSKA (reference sequence). V gave up 6 bases and J gave up 8 bases, with 14 bases separating them. The CDR3 is 12 residues long.